The clone carrying this TCR beta chain was counted a single time. Antigen unknown. This sample was taken from a study of shared clonotypes between healthy human individuals. Broader study findings: An anticipated effect of sequencing depth on clonotype sharing among donors was recognized. The diversity represented, both genetic and in exposure history, was limited by few donors.

The CDR3 spans 18 residues. The germline CDR1 and CDR2 sequences are MDHEN and SYDVKM. Trimming took off 5 bases at V and 0 bases at J, with 21 bases between the two ends. Positively selected for CCR7, the CD45RO-negative cells used as naive CD8 cells excluded terminally differentiated effector memory CD45RA+ cells. Using immunoSEQ multiplex PCR, the repertoire was profiled, and TCRdb retains in-frame clones only, with some absent. The profile shows around 2.1 million clones, under 95% of them singletons. Sequenced material: naive CD8+ T cells from PBMCs. The chain is built from TRBV28 and TRBJ2-3, with D possibly matching TRBD2 (6 bases). The clonotype originates from a young man in good health. Some clones in this sample may be carry-over from other donors' samples. The CDR3 here is CASSPQLALEGSTDTQYF. For the CDR3, the DNA is TGTGCCAGCAGTCCCCAGTTGGCTTTGGAGGGTAGCACAGATACGCAGTATTTT.